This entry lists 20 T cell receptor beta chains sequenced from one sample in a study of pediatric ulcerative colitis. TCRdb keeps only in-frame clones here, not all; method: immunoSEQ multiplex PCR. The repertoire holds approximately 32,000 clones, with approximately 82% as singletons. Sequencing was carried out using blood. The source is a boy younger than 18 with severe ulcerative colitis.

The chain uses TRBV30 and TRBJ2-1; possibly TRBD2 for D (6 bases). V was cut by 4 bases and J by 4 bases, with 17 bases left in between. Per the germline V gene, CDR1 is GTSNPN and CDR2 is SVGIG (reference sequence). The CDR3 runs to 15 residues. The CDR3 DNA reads TGTGCCTGGACCCTGAAGGGACTGGGTTACAATGAGCAGTTCTTC. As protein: CAWTLKGLGYNEQFF. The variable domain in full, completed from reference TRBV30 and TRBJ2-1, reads SQTIHQWPATLVQPVGSPLSLECTVEGTSNPNLYWYRQAAGRGLQLLFYSVGIGQISSEVPQNLSASRPQDRQFILSSKKLLLSDSGFYLCAWTLKGLGYNEQFFGPGTRLTVL.

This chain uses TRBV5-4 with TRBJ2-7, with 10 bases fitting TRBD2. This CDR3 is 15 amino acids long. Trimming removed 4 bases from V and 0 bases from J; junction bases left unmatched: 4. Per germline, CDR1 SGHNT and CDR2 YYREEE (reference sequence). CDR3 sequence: CASSPTSGYSYEQYF. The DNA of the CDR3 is TGTGCCAGCAGCCCGACTAGCGGGTACTCCTACGAGCAGTACTTC.

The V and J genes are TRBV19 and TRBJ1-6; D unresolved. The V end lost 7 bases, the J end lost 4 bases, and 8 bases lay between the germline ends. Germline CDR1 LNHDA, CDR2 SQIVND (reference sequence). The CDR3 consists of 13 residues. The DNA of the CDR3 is TGTGCCAGTAAGGCACCATATAATTCACCCCTCCACTTT. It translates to CASKAPYNSPLHF.

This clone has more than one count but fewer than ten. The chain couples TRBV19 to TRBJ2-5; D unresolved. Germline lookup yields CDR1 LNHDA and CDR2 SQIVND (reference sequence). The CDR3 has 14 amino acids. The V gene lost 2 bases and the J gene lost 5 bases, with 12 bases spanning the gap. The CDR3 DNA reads TGTGCCAGTAGTATATCCAAGCTGGGGGAGACCCAGTACTTC. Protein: CASSISKLGETQYF.

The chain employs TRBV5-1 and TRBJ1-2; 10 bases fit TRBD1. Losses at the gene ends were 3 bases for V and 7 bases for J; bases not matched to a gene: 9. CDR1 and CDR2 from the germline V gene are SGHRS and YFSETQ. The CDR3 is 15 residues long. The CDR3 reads CASSSAGTGAVGYTF. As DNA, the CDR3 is TGCGCCAGCAGCTCAGCCGGGACAGGGGCGGTTGGCTACACCTTC.

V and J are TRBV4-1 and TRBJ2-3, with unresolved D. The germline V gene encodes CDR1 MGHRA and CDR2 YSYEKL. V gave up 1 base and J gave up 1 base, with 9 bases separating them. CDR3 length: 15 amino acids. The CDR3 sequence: CASSQVGLRTDTQYF. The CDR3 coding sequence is TGCGCCAGCAGCCAAGTCGGGCTACGCACAGATACGCAGTATTTT.

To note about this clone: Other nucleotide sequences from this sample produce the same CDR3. This chain's CDR3 is CASSEAGLTTDGYTF. The DNA for the CDR3 is TGTGCCAGCAGTGAAGCGGGACTCACTACGGATGGCTACACCTTC. This chain joins TRBV2 and TRBJ1-2, with a tentative D call TRBD1 (5 bases). The CDR3 runs to 15 residues. The V end was cut by 0 bases, the J end by 6 bases, with 14 bases between. Germline V gene sequence: CDR1 SNHLY, CDR2 FYNNEI.

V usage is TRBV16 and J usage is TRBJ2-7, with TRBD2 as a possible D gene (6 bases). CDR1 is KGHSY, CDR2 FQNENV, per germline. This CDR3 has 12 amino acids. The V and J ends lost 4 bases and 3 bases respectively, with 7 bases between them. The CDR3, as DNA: TGTGCCAGCAGCCTCGGGGGCTACGAGCAGTACTTC. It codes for CASSLGGYEQYF.

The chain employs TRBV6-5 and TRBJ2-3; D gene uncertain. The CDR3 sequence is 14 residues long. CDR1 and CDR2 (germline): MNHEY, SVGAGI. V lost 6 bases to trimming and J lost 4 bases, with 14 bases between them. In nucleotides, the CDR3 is TGTGCCAGCAGGTCTGATTTTGGGGCAGATACGCAGTATTTT. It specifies CASRSDFGADTQYF.

The DNA of the CDR3 is TGCGCCAGCAGCTTGGCCGTGGGATCTTACGAGCAGTACTTC. As protein: CASSLAVGSYEQYF. The rearrangement joins TRBV5-1 to TRBJ2-7; no reliable D call. This CDR3 is 14 amino acids long. Germline-derived CDR1 and CDR2 are SGHRS and YFSETQ. V was cut by 0 bases and J by 4 bases, with 11 bases left in between.

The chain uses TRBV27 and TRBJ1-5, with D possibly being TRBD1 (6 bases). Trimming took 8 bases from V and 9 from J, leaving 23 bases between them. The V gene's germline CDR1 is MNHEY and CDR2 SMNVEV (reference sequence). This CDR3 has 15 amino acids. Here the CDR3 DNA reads TGTGCCAGCCATCCCTCGGGGGCCGCCCCAGGGCCCCAGCATTTT. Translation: CASHPSGAAPGPQHF.

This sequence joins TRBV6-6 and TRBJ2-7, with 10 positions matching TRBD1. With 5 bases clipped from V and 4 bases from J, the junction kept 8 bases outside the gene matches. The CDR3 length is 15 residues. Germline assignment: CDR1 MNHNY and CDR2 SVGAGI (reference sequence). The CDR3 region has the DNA TGTGCCAGCAGTGATCAGGGACAGGGGCTGTACGAGCAGTACTTC. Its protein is CASSDQGQGLYEQYF.

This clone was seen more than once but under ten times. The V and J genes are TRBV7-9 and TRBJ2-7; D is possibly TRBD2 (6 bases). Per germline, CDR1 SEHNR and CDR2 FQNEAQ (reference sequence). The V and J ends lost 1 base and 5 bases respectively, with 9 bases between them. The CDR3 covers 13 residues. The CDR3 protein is CASSLGWGDEQYF. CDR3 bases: TGTGCCAGCAGCTTAGGCTGGGGGGACGAGCAGTACTTC.

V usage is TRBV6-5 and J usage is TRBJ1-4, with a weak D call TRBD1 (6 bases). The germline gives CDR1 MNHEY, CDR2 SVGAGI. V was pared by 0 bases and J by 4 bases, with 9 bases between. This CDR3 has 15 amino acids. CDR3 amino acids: CASSYSGHVNEKLFF. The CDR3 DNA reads TGTGCCAGCAGTTACTCGGGACACGTTAATGAAAAACTGTTTTTT.

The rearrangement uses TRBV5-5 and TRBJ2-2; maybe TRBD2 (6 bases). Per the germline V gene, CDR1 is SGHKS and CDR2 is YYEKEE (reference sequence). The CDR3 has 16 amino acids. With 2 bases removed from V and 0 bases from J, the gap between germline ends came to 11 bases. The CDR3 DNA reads TGTGCCAGCAGCTTATACGGGGGACCGAACACCGGGGAGCTGTTTTTT. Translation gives CASSLYGGPNTGELFF.

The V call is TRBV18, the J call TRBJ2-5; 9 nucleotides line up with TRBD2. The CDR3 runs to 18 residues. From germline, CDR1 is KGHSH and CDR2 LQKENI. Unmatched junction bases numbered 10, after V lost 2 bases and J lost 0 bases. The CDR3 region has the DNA TGTGCCAGCTCACCAGGGCCCCCCAAGCGGGGGGACCAAGAGACCCAGTACTTC. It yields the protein CASSPGPPKRGDQETQYF.

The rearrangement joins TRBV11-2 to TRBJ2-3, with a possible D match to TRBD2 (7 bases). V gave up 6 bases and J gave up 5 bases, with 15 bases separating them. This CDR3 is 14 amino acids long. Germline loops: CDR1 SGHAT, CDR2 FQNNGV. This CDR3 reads CASSRGGAIDTQYF. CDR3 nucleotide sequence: TGTGCCAGCAGTAGGGGGGGGGCCATAGATACGCAGTATTTT.

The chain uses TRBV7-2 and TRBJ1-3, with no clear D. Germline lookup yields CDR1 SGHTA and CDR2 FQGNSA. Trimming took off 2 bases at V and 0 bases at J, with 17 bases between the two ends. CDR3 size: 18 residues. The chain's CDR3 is CASSLTFAAVVSGNTIYF. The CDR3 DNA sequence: TGTGCCAGCAGCTTAACTTTTGCGGCGGTAGTCTCTGGAAACACCATATATTTT.

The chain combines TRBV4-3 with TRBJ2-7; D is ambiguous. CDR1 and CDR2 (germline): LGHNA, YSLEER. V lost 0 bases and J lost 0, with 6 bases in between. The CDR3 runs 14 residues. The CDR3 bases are TGCGCCAGCAGCCAAGAGACAAGCTCCTACGAGCAGTACTTC. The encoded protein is CASSQETSSYEQYF.

CDR3 protein: CASSLPGEGTEAFF. In nucleotides, the CDR3 is TGTGCCAGCTCATTACCAGGGGAAGGAACTGAAGCTTTCTTT. The chain recombines TRBV18 with TRBJ1-1; a weak D match, TRBD1 (6 bases). The germline CDR1 and CDR2 sequences are KGHSH and LQKENI. The length of the CDR3 is 14 residues. V lost 5 bases to trimming and J lost 5 bases, with 15 bases between them.